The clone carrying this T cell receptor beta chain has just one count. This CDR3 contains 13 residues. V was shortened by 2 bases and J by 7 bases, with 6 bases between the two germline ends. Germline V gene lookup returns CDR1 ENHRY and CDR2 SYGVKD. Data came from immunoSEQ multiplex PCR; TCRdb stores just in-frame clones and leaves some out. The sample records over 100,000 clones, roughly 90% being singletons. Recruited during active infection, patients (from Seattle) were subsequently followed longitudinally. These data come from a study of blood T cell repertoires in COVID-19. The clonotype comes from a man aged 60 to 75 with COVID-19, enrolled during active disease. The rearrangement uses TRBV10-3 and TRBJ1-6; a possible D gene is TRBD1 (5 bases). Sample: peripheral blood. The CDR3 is CAISEGQNSPLHF. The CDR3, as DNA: TGTGCCATCAGTGAGGGACAAAATTCACCCCTCCACTTT.